Following are 28 T cell receptor beta chains from one sample sequenced in a study of cytomegalovirus exposure and HLA in healthy donors. Clones were read by immunoSEQ multiplex PCR, and TCRdb kept only the in-frame ones, dropping some. This repertoire shows about 180,000 clones, about nine tenths found once; its top ten account for roughly 2.6%. The sequencing sample was made of PBMCs. Source of these receptors: a man aged 18-30 years in good health and CMV-seropositive.

The chain combines TRBV11-3 with TRBJ2-7; D perhaps matches TRBD1 (5 bases). The CDR3 contains 14 residues. The V end lost 1 base, the J end lost 2 bases, and 9 bases lay between the germline ends. CDR1 and CDR2 (germline): SGHNT, YENEEA. The CDR3, as DNA: TGTGCCAGCAGCTTAGGGCAGGGCCCCTACGAGCAGTACTTC. Translating gives CASSLGQGPYEQYF.

This clone showed up just once. The rearrangement joins TRBV19 to TRBJ1-5; TRBD1 is a possible D gene (6 bases). CDR1 and CDR2 (germline): LNHDA, SQIVND (reference sequence). The CDR3 is made up of 12 amino acids. V was trimmed by 7 bases and J by 4 bases, leaving 8 bases between them. The CDR3 DNA follows: TGTGCCAGTAAGCAGGGGAATCAGCCCCAGCATTTT. Translating it yields CASKQGNQPQHF.

This chain uses TRBV2 with TRBJ2-3; 7 bases align to TRBD1. The length of the CDR3 is 14 residues. The germline V gene encodes CDR1 SNHLY and CDR2 FYNNEI. Germline trimming cut 9 bases from V and 9 bases from J; bases unmatched to any gene: 15. The CDR3 loop is CASGGQPGGTTQYF. CDR3 bases: TGTGCCAGTGGAGGCCAGCCAGGGGGTACGACGCAGTATTTT.

V is TRBV7-8 and J is TRBJ2-7, with TRBD1 identical over 8 bases. CDR3 length: 15 amino acids. The junction had 12 bases not matched to a gene; V was cut back by 5 bases and J by 6 bases. Germline assignment: CDR1 SGHVS and CDR2 FQNEAQ. CDR3 nucleotide sequence: TGTGCCAGCAGCCCCCAGGGGGCCCCTAGAGGCGAGCAGTACTTC. It yields the protein CASSPQGAPRGEQYF.

This chain links TRBV4-1 with TRBJ1-2, with TRBD1 as a possible D gene (6 bases). The length of the CDR3 is 17 residues. The germline V gene has CDR1 MGHRA and CDR2 YSYEKL. V was shortened by 1 base and J by 4 bases, with 19 bases between the two germline ends. CDR3 sequence: CASSQGVGTGSTYGYTF. The CDR3 nucleotides are TGCGCCAGCAGCCAAGGGGTCGGAACAGGGAGTACCTATGGCTACACCTTC.

The chain recombines TRBV7-6 with TRBJ1-6; no clear D gene. CDR3 length: 16 amino acids. V was trimmed by 0 bases and J by 7 bases, leaving 13 bases between them. Germline CDR1 SGHVS, CDR2 FNYEAQ. The CDR3 nucleotides are TGTGCCAGCAGCTTAGCGGCGGAGCAAAGGAATTCACCCCTCCACTTT. This translates into CASSLAAEQRNSPLHF.

The V call is TRBV5-1, the J call TRBJ2-5; TRBD1 agrees at 10 bases. This CDR3 has 15 amino acids. CDR1 SGHRS and CDR2 YFSETQ come from the germline V gene. V gave up 0 bases and J gave up 6 bases; unmatched junction bases: 5. CDR3 nucleotides: TGCGCCAGCAGCTTGGCGACAGGGGGCGGGAAGACCCAGTACTTC. Translation gives CASSLATGGGKTQYF. Combining the CDR3 with reference TRBV5-1 and TRBJ2-5 gives the whole variable domain KAGVTQTPRYLIKTRGQQVTLSCSPISGHRSVSWYQQTPGQGLQFLFEYFSETQRNKGNFPGRFSGRQFSNSRSEMNVSTLELGDSALYLCASSLATGGGKTQYFGPGTRLLVL.

The chain recombines TRBV6-4 with TRBJ2-1; TRBD2 aligns across 8 bases. Per germline, CDR1 MRHNA and CDR2 SNTAGT. This CDR3 has 15 amino acids. V shed 6 bases and J 4 bases; nucleotides not matched to a gene: 8. CDR3 bases: TGTGCCAGCAGCCCTTTACTAGCGGCTTACAATGAGCAGTTCTTC. Protein: CASSPLLAAYNEQFF.

CDR3 loop: CASSLGQGVAGELFF. The CDR3, as DNA: TGTGCCAGCAGCTTGGGACAGGGCGTTGCCGGGGAGCTGTTTTTT. This rearrangement joins TRBV5-6 to TRBJ2-2; 7 bases fit TRBD1. The V gene's germline CDR1 is SGHDT and CDR2 YYEEEE. J lost 6 bases, V lost 0 bases, and 5 bases had no gene match. CDR3 length: 15 amino acids.

This clone was picked up one time. This chain links TRBV6-5 with TRBJ2-2, with no clear D. CDR1 and CDR2 (germline): MNHEY, SVGAGI. The length of the CDR3 is 14 residues. With 1 base removed from V and 6 bases from J, the gap between germline ends came to 9 bases. The DNA for the CDR3 is TGTGCCAGCAGTTACTTATATCCGTCCGGGGAGCTGTTTTTT. This gives the protein CASSYLYPSGELFF.

The CDR3 is CATGLPGGYEGYGYTF. The CDR3, as DNA: TGTGCCACCGGGCTCCCGGGGGGGTACGAAGGCTATGGCTACACCTTC. This chain links TRBV28 with TRBJ1-2, with D possibly matching TRBD1 (5 bases). V shed 10 bases and J shed 4 bases, with 25 bases lying between them. From germline, CDR1 is MDHEN and CDR2 SYDVKM. The CDR3 runs to 16 residues.

This clone came up once. The chain has TRBV5-1 and TRBJ2-2; 7 nucleotides line up with TRBD1. The CDR3 spans 15 residues. Per germline, CDR1 SGHRS and CDR2 YFSETQ. J was trimmed by 7 bases and V by 5 bases; bases with no gene match: 11. The CDR3 DNA is TGCGCCAGCAGACATGAACAGGGGTTTGGCGGGGAGCTGTTTTTT. This encodes CASRHEQGFGGELFF.

The chain has TRBV7-2 and TRBJ2-7; 7 nucleotides match TRBD2. The CDR3 extends over 13 amino acids. CDR1 is SGHTA, CDR2 FQGNSA, per germline. With V trimmed by 4 bases and J by 2 bases, 2 bases remained unmatched. CDR3 coding DNA: TGTGCCAGCAGCTCGGGACTAACCTACGAGCAGTACTTC. Translation: CASSSGLTYEQYF.

The V and J genes are TRBV29-1 and TRBJ2-1; a weak D match, TRBD2 (5 bases). CDR3 length: 14 residues. CDR1 is SQVTM and CDR2 is ANQGSEA in the germline V gene. The V end was cut by 0 bases, the J end by 11 bases, with 17 bases between. The CDR3 loop reads CSVEDVSTPGKQFF. The CDR3, as DNA: TGCAGCGTTGAAGACGTGAGCACACCGGGGAAGCAGTTCTTC.

The chain recombines TRBV10-3 with TRBJ2-7, with TRBD1 identical over 8 bases. This CDR3 region has 15 residues. The V and J ends lost 2 bases and 2 bases, in that order; junction bases with no gene match: 5. Germline CDR1 ENHRY, CDR2 SYGVKD. The CDR3 sequence is CAISEGGTGPYEQYF. Here the CDR3 DNA reads TGTGCCATCAGTGAGGGAGGGACAGGCCCCTACGAGCAGTACTTC.

The chain combines TRBV10-3 with TRBJ2-3; D perhaps matches TRBD1 (6 bases). The CDR3 sequence is 11 residues long. CDR1 and CDR2 from the germline V gene are ENHRY and SYGVKD. Between the trimmed V and J ends, which lost 7 bases and 4 bases, there was a span of 6 bases. The CDR3, as DNA: TGTGCCATCAAGGGGGCAGATACGCAGTATTTT. Its translation is CAIKGADTQYF.

This chain connects TRBV18 to TRBJ2-1, with D tentatively TRBD2 (6 bases). V dropped 1 base and J dropped 9 bases, with 22 bases sitting between them. Germline V gene lookup returns CDR1 KGHSH and CDR2 LQKENI. The CDR3 contains 17 residues. The CDR3 reads CASSPLGGRLPGGEQFF. Here the CDR3 DNA reads TGTGCCAGCTCACCACTCGGGGGAAGACTCCCCGGAGGTGAGCAGTTCTTC.

The rearrangement joins TRBV28 to TRBJ2-7; 9 bases match TRBD1. CDR1 is MDHEN and CDR2 is SYDVKM in the germline V gene. This CDR3 is 18 amino acids long. After removal of 2 bases from V and 2 bases from J, the junction contained 13 bases not matched to a gene. Here the CDR3 reads CASSLPSMTGGWTYEQYF. The CDR3 nucleotides are TGTGCCAGCAGTTTACCCTCCATGACAGGGGGGTGGACCTACGAGCAGTACTTC.

V usage is TRBV10-3 and J usage is TRBJ2-1; no clear D. Trimming pared 10 bases from V and 0 bases from J, leaving 13 bases between. Looked up from germline, CDR1 is ENHRY and CDR2 is SYGVKD. This CDR3 is built from 14 residues. CDR3: CATVTESSYNEQFF. CDR3 DNA: TGTGCCACCGTTACAGAGTCCTCCTACAATGAGCAGTTCTTC.

This clone was seen only a few times. The V and J genes are TRBV30 and TRBJ1-2, with D maybe TRBD1 (6 bases). This CDR3 has 17 amino acids. From germline, CDR1 is GTSNPN and CDR2 SVGIG (reference sequence). V lost 3 bases to trimming and J lost 5 bases, with 25 bases between them. CDR3 DNA: TGTGCCTGGAGCAACCTAGGGGGTTCGGCCCCGATATATGGCTACACCTTC. Its translation is CAWSNLGGSAPIYGYTF.

J is TRBJ2-5 and V is TRBV7-9, with a weak D call TRBD1 (6 bases). The CDR3 has 14 residues. CDR1 is SEHNR and CDR2 is FQNEAQ in the germline V gene (reference sequence). V dropped 3 bases and J dropped 5 bases, with 13 bases sitting between them. The CDR3: CASSFAGDRETQYF. The DNA for the CDR3 is TGTGCCAGCAGCTTTGCAGGGGATCGGGAGACCCAGTACTTC. The full variable domain, rest sourced from reference TRBV7-9 and TRBJ2-5, is DTGVSQNPRHKITKRGQNVTFRCDPISEHNRLYWYRQTLGQGPEFLTYFQNEAQLEKSRLLSDRFSAERPKGSFSTLEIQRTEQGDSAMYLCASSFAGDRETQYFGPGTRLLVL.

V and J are TRBV4-2 and TRBJ1-2; possible D gene TRBD1, 6 bases. The CDR3 is 13 residues long. Germline V lookup: CDR1 LGHNA, CDR2 YNFKEQ. V shed 2 bases and J shed 4 bases, with 8 bases lying between them. The CDR3 DNA reads TGTGCCAGCAGCCAACAGGGGAGCTATGGCTACACCTTC. Amino acids: CASSQQGSYGYTF.

The rearrangement links TRBV5-1 to TRBJ2-3; perhaps TRBD2 as D (7 bases). Germline loops: CDR1 SGHRS, CDR2 YFSETQ. V lost 4 bases and J 4 bases, leaving 16 bases between the germline ends. CDR3 length: 15 amino acids. The CDR3: CASSQGTTRADTQYF. The CDR3 DNA follows: TGCGCCAGCAGCCAGGGGACTACCCGGGCAGATACGCAGTATTTT.

The CDR3 reads CASSPGLAGFYEQYF. CDR3 sequence (DNA): TGTGCCAGTAGCCCGGGACTAGCGGGATTCTACGAGCAGTACTTC. The chain links TRBV19 to TRBJ2-7, with 13 bases that match TRBD2. There are 15 residues in the CDR3. The J segment lost 3 bases and the V segment lost 6 bases, leaving 5 bases of the junction unmatched. The germline V gene encodes CDR1 LNHDA and CDR2 SQIVND (reference sequence). Filled out from reference TRBV19 and TRBJ2-7, the complete variable domain reads DGGITQSPKYLFRKEGQNVTLSCEQNLNHDAMYWYRQDPGQGLRLIYYSQIVNDFQKGDIAEGYSVSREKKESFPLTVTSAQKNPTAFYLCASSPGLAGFYEQYFGPGTRLTVT.

The count of this clone is one. V is TRBV9 and J is TRBJ1-1; D ambiguous. V gave up 0 bases and J gave up 1 base, with 16 bases separating them. The V gene's germline CDR1 is SGDLS and CDR2 YYNGEE. The CDR3 has 17 residues. The CDR3 reads CASSVGQEGWGNTEAFF. As DNA, the CDR3 is TGTGCCAGCAGCGTAGGTCAGGAGGGATGGGGGAACACTGAAGCTTTCTTT.

The chain has TRBV28 and TRBJ2-7; 10 bases align to TRBD1. The trim removed 2 bases at V and 6 bases at J, leaving 7 bases unmatched. CDR1 MDHEN and CDR2 SYDVKM come from the germline V gene. This CDR3 comprises 15 residues. The CDR3 sequence is CASSLTDRGRSEQYF. The CDR3 DNA follows: TGTGCCAGCAGTTTAACCGACAGGGGGCGGAGCGAGCAGTACTTC.

The genes are TRBV7-9 and TRBJ2-1, with TRBD2 matching over 11 bases. The CDR3 spans 18 residues. With 4 bases clipped from V and 0 bases from J, the junction kept 8 bases outside the gene matches. In germline, CDR1 is SEHNR, CDR2 FQNEAQ (reference sequence). The CDR3 DNA reads TGTGCCAGCAGCTCACTAGCGGGGGCATCCAGCTCCTACAATGAGCAGTTCTTC. This sequence encodes CASSSLAGASSSYNEQFF. Based on the CDR3 plus reference TRBV7-9 and TRBJ2-1, the full variable domain is DTGVSQNPRHKITKRGQNVTFRCDPISEHNRLYWYRQTLGQGPEFLTYFQNEAQLEKSRLLSDRFSAERPKGSFSTLEIQRTEQGDSAMYLCASSSLAGASSSYNEQFFGPGTRLTVL.

The rearrangement uses TRBV9 and TRBJ2-7; 9 nucleotides match TRBD1. V shed 4 bases and J 3 bases; nucleotides not matched to a gene: 11. The CDR3 extends over 16 amino acids. Germline V CDR1 and CDR2: SGDLS, YYNGEE. The CDR3: CASSFRSGTGFYEQYF. In DNA, the CDR3 is TGTGCCAGCAGCTTCCGATCCGGGACAGGGTTCTACGAGCAGTACTTC.